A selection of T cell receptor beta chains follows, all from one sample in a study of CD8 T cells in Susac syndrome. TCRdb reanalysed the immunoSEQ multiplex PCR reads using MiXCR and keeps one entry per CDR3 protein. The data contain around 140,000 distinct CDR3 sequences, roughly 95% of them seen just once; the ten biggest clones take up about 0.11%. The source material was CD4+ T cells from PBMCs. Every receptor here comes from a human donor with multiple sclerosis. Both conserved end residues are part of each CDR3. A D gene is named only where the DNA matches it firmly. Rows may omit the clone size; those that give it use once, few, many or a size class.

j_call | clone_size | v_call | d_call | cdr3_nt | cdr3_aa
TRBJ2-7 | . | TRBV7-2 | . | TGTGCCAGCAGCTTAAGCCGGGCTGTTGGCCACGAGCAGTACTTC | CASSLSRAVGHEQYF
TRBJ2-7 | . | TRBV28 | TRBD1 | TGTGCCAGCAGTTTGATCGGACAGGGCTACGAGCAGTACTTC | CASSLIGQGYEQYF
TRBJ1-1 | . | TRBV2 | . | TGTGCCAGCAGTACCGACACGAACACTGAAGCTTTCTTT | CASSTDTNTEAFF
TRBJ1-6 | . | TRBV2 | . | TGTGCCACCAGGGACACCTCAAATAATTCACCCCTCCACTTT | CATRDTSNNSPLHF
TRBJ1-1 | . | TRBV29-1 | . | TGCAGCGGAAAGGGTGGGTGGGGGAACACTGAAGCTTTCTTT | CSGKGGWGNTEAFF
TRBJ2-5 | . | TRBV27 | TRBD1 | TGTGCCAGCAGGCGTACTGGACAGGGGAAAGTTGGGACCCAGTACTTC | CASRRTGQGKVGTQYF
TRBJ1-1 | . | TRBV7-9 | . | TGTGCCAGCAGCTTAGCCCCCATGAACACTGAAGCTTTCTTT | CASSLAPMNTEAFF
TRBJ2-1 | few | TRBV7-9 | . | TGTGCCAGCAGCCCCCGCCGGGACCGAGAGCAGTTCTTC | CASSPRRDREQFF
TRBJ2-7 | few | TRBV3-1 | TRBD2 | TGTGCCAGCAGCCGGCGGGGGTCCTACGAGCAGTACTTC | CASSRRGSYEQYF
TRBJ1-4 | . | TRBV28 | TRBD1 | TGTGCCAGCAGTTCCCACCCTGGGGGACAGGGAGGTTTTGAAAAACTGTTTTTT | CASSSHPGGQGGFEKLFF
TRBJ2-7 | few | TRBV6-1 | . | TGTGCCAGCAGTGCTCTGTACGAGCAGTACTTC | CASSALYEQYF
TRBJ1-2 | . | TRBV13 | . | TGTGCCAGCAGCTGGGGCGGACGGGACTATGGCTACACCTTC | CASSWGGRDYGYTF
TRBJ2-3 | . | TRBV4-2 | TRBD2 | TGTGCCAGCAGCCAAGATCGGGGCGGGGGAGGCACAGATACGCAGTATTTT | CASSQDRGGGGTDTQYF
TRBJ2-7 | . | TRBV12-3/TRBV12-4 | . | TGTGCCAGCAGCTTCAGCTCCGCGGTGAGGGAGCAGTACTTC | CASSFSSAVREQYF
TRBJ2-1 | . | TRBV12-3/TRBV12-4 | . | TGTGCCAGCAGCCAGACTCACGAGCAGTTCTTC | CASSQTHEQFF
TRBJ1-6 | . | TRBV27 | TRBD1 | TGTGCCAGCAGTCCCGGACAGGGCCATTCACCCCTCCACTTT | CASSPGQGHSPLHF
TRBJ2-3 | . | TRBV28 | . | TGTGCCAGCAAACCTGCTGGGACAGATACGCAGTATTTT | CASKPAGTDTQYF
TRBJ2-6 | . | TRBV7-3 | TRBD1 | TGTGCCAGCAGCACTACCGGGACAGGGGGCCCTGGGGCCAACGTCCTGACTTTC | CASSTTGTGGPGANVLTF
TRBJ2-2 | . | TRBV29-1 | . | TGCAGCGTTGGGCGGACGGGGAACACCGGGGAGCTGTTTTTT | CSVGRTGNTGELFF
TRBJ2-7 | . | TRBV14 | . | TGTGCCAGCAGCCAAGTGCCAAGCGAGCAGTACTTC | CASSQVPSEQYF
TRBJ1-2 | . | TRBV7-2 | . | TGTGCCAGCAGCTTTTCCGACAGGATTTTCTATGGCTACACCTTC | CASSFSDRIFYGYTF
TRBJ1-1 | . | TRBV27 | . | TGTGCCAGCAGCCAACCCTCGGGGCAAGGCACTGAAGCTTTCTTT | CASSQPSGQGTEAFF